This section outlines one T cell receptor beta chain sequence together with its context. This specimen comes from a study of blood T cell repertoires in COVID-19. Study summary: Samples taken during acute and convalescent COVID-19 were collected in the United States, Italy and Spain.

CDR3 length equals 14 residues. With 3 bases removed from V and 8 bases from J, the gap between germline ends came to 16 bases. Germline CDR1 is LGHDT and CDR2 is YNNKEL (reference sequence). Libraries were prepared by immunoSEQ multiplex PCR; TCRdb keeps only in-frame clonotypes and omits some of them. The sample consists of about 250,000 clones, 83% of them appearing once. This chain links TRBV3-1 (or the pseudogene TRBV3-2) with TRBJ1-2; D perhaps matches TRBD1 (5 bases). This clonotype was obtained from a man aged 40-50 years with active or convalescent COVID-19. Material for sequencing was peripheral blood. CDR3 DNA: TGTGCCAGCAGCCAGTGGGGGGGGAACGAGGGCTACACCTTC. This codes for CASSQWGGNEGYTF.